These T cell receptor beta chains were read from a single sample in a study of beta chain features in type 1 diabetes. Clones were read by immunoSEQ multiplex PCR, and TCRdb kept only the in-frame ones, dropping some. The table lists 620,000 or so clones, around 15% of them singletons. Sequenced input: naive CD4+ T cells from blood. The receptor source for this set is a man between 18 and 35 years old in good health. CDR3s include the opening cysteine and the closing phenylalanine or tryptophan. The D gene is left open where the match is weak. Clone size is stated in some rows and not others, as once, few, many or a class when expanded.

many	.	TRBV21-1	TRBJ1-2	CASSGVYRVYGYTF	TGTGCCAGCAGCGGGGTTTACAGGGTCTATGGCTACACCTTC
.	.	TRBV5-6	TRBJ1-5	CASSWGRGASNQPQHF	TGTGCCAGCAGCTGGGGACGGGGCGCTAGCAATCAGCCCCAGCATTTT
.	.	TRBV20-1	TRBJ2-7	CSAEDKYEQYF	TGCAGTGCCGAAGACAAGTACGAGCAGTACTTC
few	.	TRBV18	TRBJ2-1	CASSPGGLGDEQFF	TGTGCCAGCTCACCGGGGGGCTTGGGCGATGAGCAGTTCTTC
.	.	TRBV2	TRBJ1-1	CASSDGGTLNRAFF	TGTGCCAGCAGTGATGGTGGGACATTGAATCGGGCTTTCTTT
.	TRBD2	TRBV25-1	TRBJ2-1	CASSEAGVGPAEQFF	TGTGCCAGCAGTGAAGCGGGAGTAGGGCCAGCTGAGCAGTTCTTC
few	.	TRBV28	TRBJ2-5	CASTVPGGETQYF	TGTGCCAGCACCGTTCCCGGGGGAGAGACCCAGTACTTC
.	.	TRBV4-2	TRBJ1-5	CASSPTGVWNQPQHF	TGTGCCAGCAGCCCTACCGGGGTTTGGAATCAGCCCCAGCATTTT
few	TRBD2	TRBV13	TRBJ2-3	CASGAGDYGTDTQYF	TGTGCCAGCGGAGCGGGAGATTACGGCACAGATACGCAGTATTTT
few	TRBD1	TRBV4-1	TRBJ1-1	CASSQPGTVEAFF	TGCGCCAGCAGCCAACCTGGGACAGTTGAAGCTTTCTTT
few	.	TRBV2	TRBJ1-3	CASMPGAGLWGNTIYF	TGTGCCAGCATGCCGGGCGCAGGGCTCTGGGGAAACACCATATATTTT
.	TRBD2	TRBV25-1	TRBJ2-2	CASSPPSGYTGELFF	TGTGCCAGCAGTCCACCTAGCGGGTACACCGGGGAGCTGTTTTTT
few	TRBD1	TRBV5-6	TRBJ2-7	CASSRRDRFVYEQYF	TGTGCCAGCAGCCGGAGGGACAGGTTTGTCTACGAGCAGTACTTC
.	TRBD2	TRBV14	TRBJ2-1	CASSRWTSGNNNEQFF	TGTGCCAGCAGTAGGTGGACTAGCGGGAACAACAATGAGCAGTTCTTC
few	TRBD2	TRBV28	TRBJ2-5	CASRGPLREVQETQYF	TGTGCCAGCAGGGGGCCTTTGCGGGAGGTCCAAGAGACCCAGTACTTC
few	TRBD1	TRBV5-1	TRBJ2-4	CASSFTGTENIQYF	TGCGCCAGCAGCTTTACCGGGACAGAAAACATTCAGTACTTC
.	.	TRBV11-2	TRBJ1-1	CASSLGHLSNTEAFF	TGTGCCAGCAGCCTGGGACATTTATCGAACACTGAAGCTTTCTTT
.	TRBD1	TRBV25-1	TRBJ1-2	CASSEPGGAYGYTF	TGTGCCAGCAGTGAACCAGGGGGCGCCTATGGCTACACCTTC
few	.	TRBV12-5	TRBJ2-5	CASGSRETQYF	TGTGCTAGTGGTTCCCGGGAGACCCAGTACTTC
.	.	TRBV4-1	TRBJ2-7	CASSQDGRGSDEQYF	TGCGCCAGCAGCCAAGATGGGAGAGGGTCCGACGAGCAGTACTTC
few	.	TRBV4-1	TRBJ2-5	CASSQGPPGTQYF	TGCGCCAGCAGCCAAGGCCCGCCAGGGACCCAGTACTTC
few	TRBD2	TRBV4-1	TRBJ2-3	CASSQDFGGSSTDTQYF	TGCGCCAGCAGCCAAGATTTTGGCGGGAGTTCGACAGATACGCAGTATTTT
.	.	TRBV30	TRBJ1-4	CACLIGEEKLFF	TGTGCCTGTTTAATAGGGGAGGAAAAACTGTTTTTT
.	.	TRBV18	TRBJ2-5	CASSLREETQYF	TGTGCCAGCTCTCTCAGGGAAGAGACCCAGTACTTC
.	.	TRBV4-3	TRBJ1-5	CASSLGLNSNQPQHF	TGCGCCAGCAGCCTTGGACTGAATAGCAATCAGCCCCAGCATTTT
few	.	TRBV7-9	TRBJ1-4	CASRPSLESSNEKLFF	TGTGCCAGCAGGCCCTCCTTGGAGAGCAGTAATGAAAAACTGTTTTTT
.	TRBD1	TRBV7-2	TRBJ1-4	CASSARTGANEKLFF	TGTGCCAGCAGCGCCCGGACAGGGGCAAATGAAAAACTGTTTTTT
few	.	TRBV19	TRBJ1-4	CASSIPAATNEKLFF	TGTGCCAGTAGTATACCGGCAGCGACTAATGAAAAACTGTTTTTT
few	.	TRBV28	TRBJ2-3	CASSLYDRDSTDTQYF	TGTGCCAGCAGTTTATACGACAGGGACTCCACAGATACGCAGTATTTT
few	.	TRBV18	TRBJ2-1	CASSPQSGGSYNEQFF	TGTGCCAGCTCACCACAGAGCGGAGGCTCCTACAATGAGCAGTTCTTC
few	TRBD1	TRBV10-3	TRBJ2-7	CAIRGTGSYEQYF	TGTGCCATCAGGGGGACAGGGTCCTACGAGCAGTACTTC
.	.	TRBV18	TRBJ2-5	CASSDLRGPQETQYF	TGTGCCAGCTCTGACCTCCGGGGCCCGCAAGAGACCCAGTACTTC
.	TRBD1	TRBV2	TRBJ1-4	CASRGQGLPNEKLFF	TGTGCCAGCAGGGGACAGGGGCTCCCTAATGAAAAACTGTTTTTT
.	TRBD1	TRBV28	TRBJ2-5	CASRGGQGVETQYF	TGTGCCAGCAGGGGCGGACAGGGAGTAGAGACCCAGTACTTC
many	TRBD1	TRBV7-9	TRBJ2-1	CASSLVAGGYNEQFF	TGTGCCAGCAGCTTAGTGGCAGGGGGCTACAATGAGCAGTTCTTC
.	.	TRBV9	TRBJ2-4	CASSVGTDGYIQYF	TGTGCCAGCAGCGTAGGTACAGACGGATACATTCAGTACTTC
few	.	TRBV7-2	TRBJ1-1	CASSLKVEAFF	TGTGCCAGCAGCTTAAAAGTTGAAGCTTTCTTT
few	.	TRBV9	TRBJ1-2	CASSVGAEGYYGYTF	TGTGCCAGCAGCGTAGGGGCAGAGGGGTACTATGGCTACACCTTC
.	.	TRBV19	TRBJ1-5	CASSLYRAGDQPQHF	TGTGCCAGTAGTCTCTACAGGGCGGGTGATCAGCCCCAGCATTTT
.	TRBD1	TRBV28	TRBJ1-2	CASRGQGNNYGYTF	TGTGCCAGCAGGGGACAGGGGAACAACTATGGCTACACCTTC
.	.	TRBV5-1	TRBJ1-4	CASSFSANEKLFF	TGCGCCAGCAGCTTCAGCGCCAATGAAAAACTGTTTTTT
.	TRBD2	TRBV4-1	TRBJ2-7	CASSQPTWGGSYEQYF	TGCGCCAGCAGCCAGCCTACGTGGGGGGGAAGCTACGAGCAGTACTTC
.	.	TRBV5-1	TRBJ2-1	CASSLGQGGGSYNEQFF	TGCGCCAGCAGCTTGGGACAGGGCGGGGGATCCTACAATGAGCAGTTCTTC